These T cell receptor beta chains were read from a single sample in a study of CXCR3-negative and CXCR3-positive naive CD8 T cells. TCRdb reanalyzed the 5' RACE reads and collapses them to one entry per CDR3 protein, without DNA. The repertoire table contains 150,000 or so distinct CDR3 sequences. The sample comprised naive CXCR3- CD8+ T cells from blood. These receptors came from a human donor in good health. Some clones in this sample may be carry-over from other donors' samples. Both conserved end residues are part of each CDR3.

J gene,V gene,CDR3 protein
TRBJ2-7,TRBV7-9,CASSLGRYEQYF
TRBJ2-7,TRBV29-1,CSVVGTYSTYEQYF
TRBJ2-7,TRBV19,CASSITGRSYEQYF
TRBJ2-7,TRBV4-3,CASSQDLGTLYEQYF
TRBJ1-2,TRBV29-1,CSVYRQGYFGYGYTF
TRBJ2-1,TRBV2,CASSGATVRAQGLAGGREQFF
TRBJ2-5,TRBV28,CASIPPVGPGTGQETQYF
TRBJ2-7,TRBV20-1,CSARGGMNEQYF
TRBJ2-7,TRBV7-6,CASSLSLASYEQYF
TRBJ2-7,TRBV7-9,CASTPRKASHEQYF
TRBJ2-5,TRBV7-9,CASSFGNHQETQYF
TRBJ2-7,TRBV7-9,CASSLDGGREQYF
TRBJ2-7,TRBV28,CASSLYRESTYEQYF
TRBJ2-1,TRBV27,CASSYEQGLNEQFF
TRBJ1-5,TRBV19,CASSGFGPEGHQPQHF
TRBJ2-7,TRBV7-9,CASNQRDSLPYEQYF
TRBJ2-1,TRBV7-9,CASSSTIASGSSQGEQFF
TRBJ2-7,TRBV7-9,CASSYPGDYEQYF
TRBJ2-1,TRBV20-1,CSAPDRGGYNEQFF
TRBJ2-7,TRBV29-1,CSVDRGGLEQYF
TRBJ1-5,TRBV7-6,CASSLSPTGIQPQHF
TRBJ1-1,TRBV6-6,CASSYGGGNTEAFF
TRBJ2-1,TRBV7-9,CASSFSGPLASRANEQFF
TRBJ2-5,TRBV24-1,CATSEDGFQETQYF
TRBJ2-1,TRBV7-6,CASSSGLAEQFF
TRBJ1-2,TRBV5-1,CASSLASSIGGYTF
TRBJ2-1,TRBV28,CASDSGSDEQFF
TRBJ2-1,TRBV11-3,CASSQMGFDEQFF
TRBJ2-7,TRBV24-1,CATSDQGVEREQYF
TRBJ2-5,TRBV4-1,CASSLARGLETQYF
TRBJ2-1,TRBV5-1,CASRDPDNLNEQFF
TRBJ2-5,TRBV5-8,CASSSDRGQETQYF
TRBJ1-1,TRBV5-1,CASSLVPGQNTEAFF
TRBJ2-1,TRBV5-1,CARPRGGTDSYEQFF
TRBJ2-1,TRBV29-1,CSLAGEWARDNNEQFF
TRBJ2-1,TRBV28,CVSRVAGPYNEQFF
TRBJ2-5,TRBV12-3/TRBV12-4,CASSSTDTTMIETQYF
TRBJ2-7,TRBV12-3/TRBV12-4,CASTPRGDYEQYF
TRBJ2-1,TRBV10-3,CAVGQGNYNEQFF
TRBJ2-1,TRBV29-1,CSAPPGLDYNEQFF
TRBJ2-1,TRBV28,CASSSQSGTSFYNEQFF
TRBJ2-3,TRBV27,CASSLGGGTDTQYF
TRBJ2-1,TRBV12-3/TRBV12-4,CASSPGLAPNEQFF
TRBJ2-1,TRBV5-1,CASSLEGGDPYNEQFF
TRBJ2-1,TRBV29-1,CSHDITSGGQRDEQFF
TRBJ1-2,TRBV5-1,CASSLGRPYGYTF
TRBJ2-1,TRBV7-9,CASSPGDPRQGRYNEQFF
TRBJ2-7,TRBV4-3,CASSQEAGGSYEQYF